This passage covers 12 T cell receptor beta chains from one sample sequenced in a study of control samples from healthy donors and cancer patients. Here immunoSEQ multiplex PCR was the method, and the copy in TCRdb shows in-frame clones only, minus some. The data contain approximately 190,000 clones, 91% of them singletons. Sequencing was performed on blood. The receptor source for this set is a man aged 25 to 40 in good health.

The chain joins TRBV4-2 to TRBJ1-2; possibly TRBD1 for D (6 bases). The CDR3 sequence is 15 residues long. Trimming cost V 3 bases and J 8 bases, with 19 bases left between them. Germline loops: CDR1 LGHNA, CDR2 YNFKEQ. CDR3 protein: CASSQEGRGAEGYTF. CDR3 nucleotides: TGTGCCAGCAGCCAGGAGGGTAGGGGGGCGGAAGGCTACACCTTC.

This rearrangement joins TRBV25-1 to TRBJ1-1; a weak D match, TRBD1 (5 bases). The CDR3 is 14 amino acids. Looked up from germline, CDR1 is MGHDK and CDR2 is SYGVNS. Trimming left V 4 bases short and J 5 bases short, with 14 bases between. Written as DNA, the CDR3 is TGTGCCAGCAGTGGGGGCAACCGGGGGACTGAAGCTTTCTTT. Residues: CASSGGNRGTEAFF.

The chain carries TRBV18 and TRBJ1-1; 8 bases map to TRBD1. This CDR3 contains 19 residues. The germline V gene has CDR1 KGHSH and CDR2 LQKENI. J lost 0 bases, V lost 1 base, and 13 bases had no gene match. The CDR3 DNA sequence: TGTGCCAGCTCACCACGCCAGGGGGCGAGGGATGGAGTGAACACTGAAGCTTTCTTT. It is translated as CASSPRQGARDGVNTEAFF.

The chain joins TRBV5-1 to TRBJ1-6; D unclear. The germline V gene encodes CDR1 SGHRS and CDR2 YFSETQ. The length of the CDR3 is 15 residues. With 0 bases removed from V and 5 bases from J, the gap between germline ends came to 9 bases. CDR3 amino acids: CASSLDPAHNSPLHF. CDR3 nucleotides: TGCGCCAGCAGCTTGGATCCAGCCCATAATTCACCCCTCCACTTT.

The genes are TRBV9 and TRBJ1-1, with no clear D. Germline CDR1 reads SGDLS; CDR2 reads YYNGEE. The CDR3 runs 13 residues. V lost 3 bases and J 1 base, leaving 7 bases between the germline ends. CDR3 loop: CASSAPPNTEAFF. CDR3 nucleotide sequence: TGTGCCAGCAGCGCCCCCCCGAACACTGAAGCTTTCTTT. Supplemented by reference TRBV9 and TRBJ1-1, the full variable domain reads DSGVTQTPKHLITATGQRVTLRCSPRSGDLSVYWYQQSLDQGLQFLIQYYNGEERAKGNILERFSAQQFPDLHSELNLSSLELGDSALYFCASSAPPNTEAFFGQGTRLTVV.

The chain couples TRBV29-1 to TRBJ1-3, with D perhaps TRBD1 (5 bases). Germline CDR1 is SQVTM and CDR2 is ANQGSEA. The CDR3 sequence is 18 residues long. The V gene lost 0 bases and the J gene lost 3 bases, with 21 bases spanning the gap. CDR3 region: CSVEDPRVRGLSGNTIYF. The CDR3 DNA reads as TGCAGCGTTGAAGACCCCAGGGTGCGGGGCCTAAGTGGAAACACCATATATTTT.

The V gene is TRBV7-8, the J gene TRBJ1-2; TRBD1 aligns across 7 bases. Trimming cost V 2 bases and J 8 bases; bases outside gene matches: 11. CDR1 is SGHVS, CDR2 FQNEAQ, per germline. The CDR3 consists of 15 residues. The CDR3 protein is CASSLTGQAREGYTF. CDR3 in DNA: TGTGCCAGCAGCTTAACAGGACAGGCGAGGGAAGGCTACACCTTC. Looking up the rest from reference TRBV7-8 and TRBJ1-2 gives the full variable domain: GAGVSQSPRYKVAKRGQDVALRCDPISGHVSLFWYQQALGQGPEFLTYFQNEAQLDKSGLPSDRFFAERPEGSVSTLKIQRTQQEDSAVYLCASSLTGQAREGYTFGSGTRLTVV.

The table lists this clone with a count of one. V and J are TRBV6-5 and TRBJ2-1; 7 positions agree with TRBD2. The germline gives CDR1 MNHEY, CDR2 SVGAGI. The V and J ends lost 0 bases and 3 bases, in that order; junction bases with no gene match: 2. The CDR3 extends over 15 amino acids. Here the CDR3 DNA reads TGTGCCAGCAGTTACTCTGGCGGGGGCTACAATGAGCAGTTCTTC. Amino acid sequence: CASSYSGGGYNEQFF.

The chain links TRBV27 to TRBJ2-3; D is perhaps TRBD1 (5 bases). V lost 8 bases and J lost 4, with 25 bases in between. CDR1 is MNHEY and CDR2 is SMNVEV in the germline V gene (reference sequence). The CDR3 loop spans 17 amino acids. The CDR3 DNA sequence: TGTGCCAGCCAAAAGGGCAGGGCGTTCATATCGGCAGATACGCAGTATTTT. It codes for CASQKGRAFISADTQYF.

Written as DNA, the CDR3 is TGCGCCAGCAGCTTGGGACAGGATAACACTGAAGCTTTCTTT. Protein: CASSLGQDNTEAFF. V and J are TRBV5-1 and TRBJ1-1; possibly TRBD1 for D (6 bases). Per the germline V gene, CDR1 is SGHRS and CDR2 is YFSETQ. This CDR3 has 14 amino acids. V dropped 0 bases and J dropped 2 bases, with 8 bases sitting between them.

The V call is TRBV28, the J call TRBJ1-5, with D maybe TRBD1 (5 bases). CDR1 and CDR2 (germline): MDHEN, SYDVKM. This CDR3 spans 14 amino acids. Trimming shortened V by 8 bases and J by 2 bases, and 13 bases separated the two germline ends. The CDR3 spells CASHQGLGNQPQHF. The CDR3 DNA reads TGTGCCAGCCACCAGGGTTTGGGCAATCAGCCCCAGCATTTT.

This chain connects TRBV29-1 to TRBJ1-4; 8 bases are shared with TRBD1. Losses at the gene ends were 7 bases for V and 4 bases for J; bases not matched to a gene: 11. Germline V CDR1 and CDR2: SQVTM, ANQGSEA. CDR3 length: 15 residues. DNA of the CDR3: TGCAGCGCCCTCAGACAGGGGAGAGGTAATGAAAAACTGTTTTTT. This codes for CSALRQGRGNEKLFF.